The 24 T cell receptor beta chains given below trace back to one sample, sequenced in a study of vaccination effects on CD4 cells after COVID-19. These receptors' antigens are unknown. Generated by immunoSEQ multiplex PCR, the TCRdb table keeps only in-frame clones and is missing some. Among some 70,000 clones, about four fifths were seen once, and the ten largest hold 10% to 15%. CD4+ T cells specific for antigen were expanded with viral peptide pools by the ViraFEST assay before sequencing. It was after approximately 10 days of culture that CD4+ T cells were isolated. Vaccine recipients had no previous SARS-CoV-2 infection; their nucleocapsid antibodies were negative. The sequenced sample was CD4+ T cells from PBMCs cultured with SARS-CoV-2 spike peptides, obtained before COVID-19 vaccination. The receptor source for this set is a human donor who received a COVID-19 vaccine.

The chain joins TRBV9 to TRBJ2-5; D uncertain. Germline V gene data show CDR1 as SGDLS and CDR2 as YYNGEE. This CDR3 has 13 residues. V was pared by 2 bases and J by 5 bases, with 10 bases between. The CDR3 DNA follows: TGTGCCAGCAGCGTCCAAATTGGGGAGACCCAGTACTTC. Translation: CASSVQIGETQYF.

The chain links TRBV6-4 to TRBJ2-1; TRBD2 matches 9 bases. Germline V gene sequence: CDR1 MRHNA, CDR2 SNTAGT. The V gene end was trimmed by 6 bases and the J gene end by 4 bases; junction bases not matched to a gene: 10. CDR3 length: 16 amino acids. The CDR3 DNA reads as TGTGCCAGCAGCCCCCAGCAGGCGGGGGGGTACAATGAGCAGTTCTTC. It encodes CASSPQQAGGYNEQFF.

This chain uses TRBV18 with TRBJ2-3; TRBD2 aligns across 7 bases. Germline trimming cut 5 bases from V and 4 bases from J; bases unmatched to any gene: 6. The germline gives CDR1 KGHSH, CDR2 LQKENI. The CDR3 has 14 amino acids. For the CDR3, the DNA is TGTGCCAGCTCATTCACTAGCGCATCAGATACGCAGTATTTT. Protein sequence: CASSFTSASDTQYF. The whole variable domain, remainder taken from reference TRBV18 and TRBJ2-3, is NAGVMQNPRHLVRRRGQEARLRCSPMKGHSHVYWYRQLPEEGLKFMVYLQKENIIDESGMPKERFSAEFPKEGPSILRIQQVVRGDSAAYFCASSFTSASDTQYFGPGTRLTVL.

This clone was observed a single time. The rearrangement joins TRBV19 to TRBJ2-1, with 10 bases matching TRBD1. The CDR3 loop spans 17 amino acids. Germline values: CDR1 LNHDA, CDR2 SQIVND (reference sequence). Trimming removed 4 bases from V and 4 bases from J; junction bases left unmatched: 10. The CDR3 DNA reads TGTGCCAGTAGTACCAGACAGGGGGCCGGGCTTTACAATGAGCAGTTCTTC. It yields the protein CASSTRQGAGLYNEQFF.

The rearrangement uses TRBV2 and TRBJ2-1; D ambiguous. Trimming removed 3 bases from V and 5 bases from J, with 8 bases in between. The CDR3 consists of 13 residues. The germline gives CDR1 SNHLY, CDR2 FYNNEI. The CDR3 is CASSDPGDNEQFF. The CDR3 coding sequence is TGTGCCAGCAGTGACCCTGGAGACAATGAGCAGTTCTTC.

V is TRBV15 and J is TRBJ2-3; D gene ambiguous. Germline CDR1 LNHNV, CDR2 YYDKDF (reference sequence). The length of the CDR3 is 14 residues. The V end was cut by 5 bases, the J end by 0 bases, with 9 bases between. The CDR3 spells CATSPLSSTDTQYF. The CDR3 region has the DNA TGTGCCACCAGCCCGTTATCCAGCACAGATACGCAGTATTTT.

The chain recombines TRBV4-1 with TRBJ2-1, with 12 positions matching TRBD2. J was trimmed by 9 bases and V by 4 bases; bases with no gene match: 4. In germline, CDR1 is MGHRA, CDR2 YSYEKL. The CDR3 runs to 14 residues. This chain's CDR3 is CASSPMTSGGEQFF. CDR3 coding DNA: TGCGCCAGCAGCCCCATGACTAGCGGGGGTGAGCAGTTCTTC.

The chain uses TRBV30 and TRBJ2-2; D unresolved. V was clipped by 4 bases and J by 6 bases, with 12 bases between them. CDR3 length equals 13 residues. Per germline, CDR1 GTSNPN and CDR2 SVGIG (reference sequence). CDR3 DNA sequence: TGTGCCTGGACAGAGACTCAGTCCGGGGAGCTGTTTTTT. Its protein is CAWTETQSGELFF.

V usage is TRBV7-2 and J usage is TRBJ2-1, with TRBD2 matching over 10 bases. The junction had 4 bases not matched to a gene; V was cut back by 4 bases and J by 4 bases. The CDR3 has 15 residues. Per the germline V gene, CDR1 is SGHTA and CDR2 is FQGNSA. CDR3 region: CASSSTSGDYNEQFF. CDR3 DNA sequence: TGTGCCAGCAGCTCTACTAGCGGGGATTACAATGAGCAGTTCTTC.

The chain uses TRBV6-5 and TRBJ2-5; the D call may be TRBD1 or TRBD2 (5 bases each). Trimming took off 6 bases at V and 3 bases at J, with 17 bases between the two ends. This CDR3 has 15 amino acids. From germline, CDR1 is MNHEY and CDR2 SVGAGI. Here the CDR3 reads CASRDPGRLKETQYF. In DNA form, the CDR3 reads TGTGCCAGCAGAGACCCGGGACGGTTAAAAGAGACCCAGTACTTC.

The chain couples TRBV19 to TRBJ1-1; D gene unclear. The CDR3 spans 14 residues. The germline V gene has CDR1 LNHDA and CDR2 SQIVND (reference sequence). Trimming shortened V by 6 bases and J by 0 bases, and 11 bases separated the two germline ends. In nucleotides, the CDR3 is TGTGCCAGTAGAGACTCCCGCCTGAACACTGAAGCTTTCTTT. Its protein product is CASRDSRLNTEAFF.

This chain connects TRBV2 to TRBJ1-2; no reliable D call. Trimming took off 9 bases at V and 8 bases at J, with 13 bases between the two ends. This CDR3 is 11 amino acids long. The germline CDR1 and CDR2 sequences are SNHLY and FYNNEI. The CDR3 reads CARTLGYGYTF. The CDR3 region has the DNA TGTGCCAGGACACTGGGTTACGGCTACACCTTC. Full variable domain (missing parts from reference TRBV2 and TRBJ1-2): EPEVTQTPSHQVTQMGQEVILRCVPISNHLYFYWYRQILGQKVEFLVSFYNNEISEKSEIFDDQFSVERPDGSNFTLKIRSTKLEDSAMYFCARTLGYGYTFGSGTRLTVV.

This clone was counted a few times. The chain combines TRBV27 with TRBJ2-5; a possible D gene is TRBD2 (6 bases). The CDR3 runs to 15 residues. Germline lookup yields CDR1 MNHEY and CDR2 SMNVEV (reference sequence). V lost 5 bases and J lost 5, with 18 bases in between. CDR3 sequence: CASSGRILGRETQYF. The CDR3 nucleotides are TGTGCCAGCAGTGGGCGAATTTTGGGGAGGGAGACCCAGTACTTC.

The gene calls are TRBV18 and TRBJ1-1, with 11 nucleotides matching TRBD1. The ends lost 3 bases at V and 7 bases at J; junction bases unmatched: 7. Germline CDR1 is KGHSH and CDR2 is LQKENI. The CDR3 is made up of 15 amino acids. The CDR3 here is CASSPFGQGAIEAFF. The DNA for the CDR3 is TGTGCCAGCTCACCGTTTGGACAGGGGGCGATTGAAGCTTTCTTT.

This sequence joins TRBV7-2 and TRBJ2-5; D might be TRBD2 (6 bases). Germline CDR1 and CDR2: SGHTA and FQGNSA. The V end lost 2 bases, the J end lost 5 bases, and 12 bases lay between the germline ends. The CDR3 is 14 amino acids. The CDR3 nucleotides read TGTGCCAGCAGCTTAAGGGGAGGATTGGAGACCCAGTACTTC. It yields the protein CASSLRGGLETQYF.

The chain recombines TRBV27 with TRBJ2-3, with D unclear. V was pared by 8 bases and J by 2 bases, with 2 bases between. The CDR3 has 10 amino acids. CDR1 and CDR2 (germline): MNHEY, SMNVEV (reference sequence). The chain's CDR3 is CASSTDTQYF. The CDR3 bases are TGTGCCAGCTCCACAGATACGCAGTATTTT.

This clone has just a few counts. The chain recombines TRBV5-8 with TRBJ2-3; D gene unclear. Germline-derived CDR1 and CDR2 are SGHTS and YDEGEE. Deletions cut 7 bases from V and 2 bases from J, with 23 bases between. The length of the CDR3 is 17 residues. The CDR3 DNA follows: TGTGCCAGCCCAATCCCCCCGGCAGGCAGCGACACAGATACGCAGTATTTT. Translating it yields CASPIPPAGSDTDTQYF.

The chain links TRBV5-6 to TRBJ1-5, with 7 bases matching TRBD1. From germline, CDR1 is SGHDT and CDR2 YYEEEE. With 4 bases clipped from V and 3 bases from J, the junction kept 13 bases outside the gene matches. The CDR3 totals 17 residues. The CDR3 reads CASSTSRQGLVNQPQHF. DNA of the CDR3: TGTGCCAGCAGCACCTCCCGACAGGGCTTAGTCAATCAGCCCCAGCATTTT. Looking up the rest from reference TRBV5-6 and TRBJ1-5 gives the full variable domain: DAGVTQSPTHLIKTRGQQVTLRCSPKSGHDTVSWYQQALGQGPQFIFQYYEEEERQRGNFPDRFSGHQFPNYSSELNVNALLLGDSALYLCASSTSRQGLVNQPQHFGDGTRLSIL.

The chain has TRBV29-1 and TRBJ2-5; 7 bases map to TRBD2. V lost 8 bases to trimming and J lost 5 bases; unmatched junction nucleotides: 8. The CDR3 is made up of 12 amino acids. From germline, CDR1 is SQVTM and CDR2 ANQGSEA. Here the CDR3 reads CSSLAGEETQYF. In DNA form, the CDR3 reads TGCAGCTCCCTCGCGGGGGAGGAGACCCAGTACTTC. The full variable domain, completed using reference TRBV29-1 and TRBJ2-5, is SAVISQKPSRDICQRGTSLTIQCQVDSQVTMMFWYRQQPGQSLTLIATANQGSEATYESGFVIDKFPISRPNLTFSTLTVSNMSPEDSSIYLCSSLAGEETQYFGPGTRLLVL.

The CDR3, as DNA: TGTGCCAGCAGGAGGACTAGCGGGGGGCAGACCGGGGAGCTGTTTTTT. Its protein product is CASRRTSGGQTGELFF. The V gene is TRBV5-4, the J gene TRBJ2-2; 14 bases line up with TRBD2. J was trimmed by 5 bases and V by 5 bases; bases with no gene match: 5. The CDR3 consists of 16 residues. CDR1 and CDR2 (germline): SGHNT, YYREEE (reference sequence).

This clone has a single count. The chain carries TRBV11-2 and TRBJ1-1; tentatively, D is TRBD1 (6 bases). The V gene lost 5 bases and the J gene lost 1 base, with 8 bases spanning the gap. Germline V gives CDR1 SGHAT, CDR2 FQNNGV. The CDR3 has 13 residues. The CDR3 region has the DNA TGTGCCAGCAGCCAGGACAGGAACACTGAAGCTTTCTTT. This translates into CASSQDRNTEAFF.

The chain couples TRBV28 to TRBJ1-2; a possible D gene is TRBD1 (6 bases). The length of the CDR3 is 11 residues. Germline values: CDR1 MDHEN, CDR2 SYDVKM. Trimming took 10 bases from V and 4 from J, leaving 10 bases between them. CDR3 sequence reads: CATSDSYGYTF. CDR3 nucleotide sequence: TGTGCCACCTCGGACAGCTATGGCTACACCTTC.

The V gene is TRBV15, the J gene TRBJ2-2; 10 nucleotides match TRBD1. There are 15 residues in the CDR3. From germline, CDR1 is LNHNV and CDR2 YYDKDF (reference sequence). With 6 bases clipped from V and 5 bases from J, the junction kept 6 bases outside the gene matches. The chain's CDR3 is CATRTDRGPTGELFF. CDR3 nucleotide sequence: TGTGCCACCAGGACAGACAGGGGGCCTACCGGGGAGCTGTTTTTT.

CDR3 sequence: CASSARQDQPQHF. CDR3 nucleotides: TGTGCCAGCAGCGCCCGGCAGGATCAGCCCCAGCATTTT. The chain combines TRBV9 with TRBJ1-5; D uncertain. Germline CDR1 SGDLS, CDR2 YYNGEE. The CDR3 sequence is 13 residues long. V was shortened by 3 bases and J by 5 bases, with 9 bases between the two germline ends.